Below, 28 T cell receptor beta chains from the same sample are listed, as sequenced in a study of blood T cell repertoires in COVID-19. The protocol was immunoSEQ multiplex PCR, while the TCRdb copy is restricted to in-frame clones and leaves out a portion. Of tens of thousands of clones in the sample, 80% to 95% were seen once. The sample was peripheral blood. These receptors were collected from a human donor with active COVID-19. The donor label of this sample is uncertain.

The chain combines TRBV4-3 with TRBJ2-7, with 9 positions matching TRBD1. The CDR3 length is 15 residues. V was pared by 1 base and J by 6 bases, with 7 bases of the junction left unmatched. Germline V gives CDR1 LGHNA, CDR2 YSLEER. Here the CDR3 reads CASSQGPDRGSEQYF. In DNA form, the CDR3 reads TGCGCCAGCAGCCAAGGCCCGGACAGGGGTTCCGAGCAGTACTTC.

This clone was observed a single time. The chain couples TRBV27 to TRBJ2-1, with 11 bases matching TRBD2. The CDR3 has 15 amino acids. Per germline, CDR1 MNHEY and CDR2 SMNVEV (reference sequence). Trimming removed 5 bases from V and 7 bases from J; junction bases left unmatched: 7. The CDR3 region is CASSPGTSGRNEQFF. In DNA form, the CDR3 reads TGTGCCAGCAGTCCCGGGACTAGCGGCAGGAATGAGCAGTTCTTC.

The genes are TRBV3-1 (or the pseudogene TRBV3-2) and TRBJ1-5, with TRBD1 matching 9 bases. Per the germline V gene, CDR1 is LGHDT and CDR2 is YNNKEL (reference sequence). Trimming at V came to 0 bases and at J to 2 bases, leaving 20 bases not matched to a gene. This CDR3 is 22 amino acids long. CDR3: CASSQDLWTGERGLSGNQPQHF. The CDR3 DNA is TGTGCCAGCAGCCAAGATCTTTGGACAGGGGAACGAGGGTTGTCGGGCAATCAGCCCCAGCATTTT.

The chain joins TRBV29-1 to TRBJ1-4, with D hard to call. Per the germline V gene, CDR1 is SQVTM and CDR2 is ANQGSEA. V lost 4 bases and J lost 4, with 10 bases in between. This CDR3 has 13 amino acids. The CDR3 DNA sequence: TGCAGCGTTGGAAACAGCGGTAATGAAAAACTGTTTTTT. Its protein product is CSVGNSGNEKLFF.

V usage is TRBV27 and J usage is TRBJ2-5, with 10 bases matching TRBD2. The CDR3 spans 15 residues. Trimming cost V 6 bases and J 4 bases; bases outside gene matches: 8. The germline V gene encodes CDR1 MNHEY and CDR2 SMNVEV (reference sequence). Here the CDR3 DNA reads TGTGCCAGCAGGCCCAGGATAGCGGGAGGAGAGACCCAGTACTTC. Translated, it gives CASRPRIAGGETQYF.

Here the CDR3 DNA reads TGTGCCAGCAGCCCGGATATCGTTGGGGGGGAGCAGTACTTC. Translating gives CASSPDIVGGEQYF. The V call is TRBV5-4, the J call TRBJ2-7, with a tentative D call TRBD2 (6 bases). Trimming removed 4 bases at V and 7 bases at J, with 18 bases between. The germline V gene encodes CDR1 SGHNT and CDR2 YYREEE (reference sequence). The CDR3 spans 14 residues.

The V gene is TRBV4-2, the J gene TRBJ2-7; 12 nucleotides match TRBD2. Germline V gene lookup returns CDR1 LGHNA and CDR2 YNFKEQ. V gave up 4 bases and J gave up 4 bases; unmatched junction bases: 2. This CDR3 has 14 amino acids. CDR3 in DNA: TGTGCCAGCAGCCGGACTAGCGGGGAATACGAGCAGTACTTC. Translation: CASSRTSGEYEQYF.

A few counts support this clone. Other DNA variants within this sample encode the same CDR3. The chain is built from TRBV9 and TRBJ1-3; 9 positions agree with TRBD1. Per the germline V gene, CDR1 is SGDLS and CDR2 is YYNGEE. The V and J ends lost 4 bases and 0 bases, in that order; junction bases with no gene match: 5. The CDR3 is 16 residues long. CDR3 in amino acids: CASSPQGASSGNTIYF. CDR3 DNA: TGTGCCAGCAGCCCACAGGGGGCGAGCTCTGGAAACACCATATATTTT. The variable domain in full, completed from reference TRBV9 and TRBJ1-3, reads DSGVTQTPKHLITATGQRVTLRCSPRSGDLSVYWYQQSLDQGLQFLIQYYNGEERAKGNILERFSAQQFPDLHSELNLSSLELGDSALYFCASSPQGASSGNTIYFGEGSWLTVV.

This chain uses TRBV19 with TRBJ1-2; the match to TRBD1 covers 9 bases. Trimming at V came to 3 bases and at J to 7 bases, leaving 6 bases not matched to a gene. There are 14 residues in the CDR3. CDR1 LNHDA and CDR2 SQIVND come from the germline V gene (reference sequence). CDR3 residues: CASSMDRGKLGYTF. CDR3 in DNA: TGTGCCAGTAGTATGGACAGGGGAAAACTTGGCTACACCTTC.

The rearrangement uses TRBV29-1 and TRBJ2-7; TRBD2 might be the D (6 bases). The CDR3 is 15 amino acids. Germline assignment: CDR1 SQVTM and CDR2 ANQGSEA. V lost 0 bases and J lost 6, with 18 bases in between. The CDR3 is CSVEDPGTGPLEQYF. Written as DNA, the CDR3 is TGCAGCGTTGAAGACCCCGGGACTGGCCCTCTCGAGCAGTACTTC.

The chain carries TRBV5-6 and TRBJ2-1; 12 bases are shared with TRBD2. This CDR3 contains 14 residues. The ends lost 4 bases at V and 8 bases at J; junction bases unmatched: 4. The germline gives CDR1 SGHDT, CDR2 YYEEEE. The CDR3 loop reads CASSAGLAGHEQFF. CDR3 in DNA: TGTGCCAGCAGCGCCGGACTAGCGGGACATGAGCAGTTCTTC.

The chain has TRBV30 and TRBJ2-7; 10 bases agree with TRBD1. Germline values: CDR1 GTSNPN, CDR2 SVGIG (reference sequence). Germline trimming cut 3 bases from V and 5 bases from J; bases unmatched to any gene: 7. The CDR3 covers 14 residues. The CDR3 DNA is TGTGCCTGGAGCAGACAGGGGGCTGGAAACGAGCAGTACTTC. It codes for CAWSRQGAGNEQYF. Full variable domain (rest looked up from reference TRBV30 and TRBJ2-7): SQTIHQWPATLVQPVGSPLSLECTVEGTSNPNLYWYRQAAGRGLQLLFYSVGIGQISSEVPQNLSASRPQDRQFILSSKKLLLSDSGFYLCAWSRQGAGNEQYFGPGTRLTVT.

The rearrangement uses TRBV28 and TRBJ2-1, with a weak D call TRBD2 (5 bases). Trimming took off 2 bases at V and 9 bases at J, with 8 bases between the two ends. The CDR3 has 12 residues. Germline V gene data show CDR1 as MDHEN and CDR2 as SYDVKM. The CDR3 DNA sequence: TGTGCCAGCAGTTTAAGGAGGCGTGAGCAGTTCTTC. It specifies CASSLRRREQFF.

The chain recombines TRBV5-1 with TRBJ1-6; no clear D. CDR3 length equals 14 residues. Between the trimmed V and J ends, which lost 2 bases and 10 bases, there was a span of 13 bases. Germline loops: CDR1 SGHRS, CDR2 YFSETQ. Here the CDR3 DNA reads TGCGCCAGCAGCTTAGACACCGGGGAGTCACCCCTCCACTTT. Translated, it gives CASSLDTGESPLHF. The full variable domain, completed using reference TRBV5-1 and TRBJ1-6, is KAGVTQTPRYLIKTRGQQVTLSCSPISGHRSVSWYQQTPGQGLQFLFEYFSETQRNKGNFPGRFSGRQFSNSRSEMNVSTLELGDSALYLCASSLDTGESPLHFGNGTRLTVT.

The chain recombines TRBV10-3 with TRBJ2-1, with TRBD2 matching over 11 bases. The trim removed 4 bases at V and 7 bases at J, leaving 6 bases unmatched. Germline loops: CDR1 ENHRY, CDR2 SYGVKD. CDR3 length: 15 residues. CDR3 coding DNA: TGTGCCATCAGTGTGACTAGCGGGACTATGAATGAGCAGTTCTTC. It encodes CAISVTSGTMNEQFF.

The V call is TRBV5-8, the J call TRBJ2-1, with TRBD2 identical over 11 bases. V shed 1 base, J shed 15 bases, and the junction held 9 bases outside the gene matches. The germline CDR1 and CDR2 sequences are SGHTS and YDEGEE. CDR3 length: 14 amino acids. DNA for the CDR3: TGTGCCAGCAGCTTGTTAACTAGCGGGAGAAGGCTGTTCTTC. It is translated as CASSLLTSGRRLFF. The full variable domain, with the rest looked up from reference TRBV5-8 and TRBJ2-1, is EAGVTQSPTHLIKTRGQQATLRCSPISGHTSVYWYQQALGLGLQFLLWYDEGEERNRGNFPPRFSGRQFPNYSSELNVNALELEDSALYLCASSLLTSGRRLFFGPGTRLTVL.

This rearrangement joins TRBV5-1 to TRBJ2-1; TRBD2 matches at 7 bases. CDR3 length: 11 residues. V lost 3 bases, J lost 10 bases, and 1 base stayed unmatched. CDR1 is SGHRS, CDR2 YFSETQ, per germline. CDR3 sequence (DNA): TGCGCCAGCAGCTGGGAGGGGGAGCAGTTCTTC. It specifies CASSWEGEQFF.

DNA for the CDR3: TGTGCCAGCACCCCGGGACAGGGGGCGCTTCGTGGCTACACCTTC. Translated, it gives CASTPGQGALRGYTF. The rearrangement joins TRBV6-2 or TRBV6-3 to TRBJ1-2; TRBD1 agrees at 12 bases. Per the germline V gene, CDR1 is MNHEY and CDR2 is SVGEGT. This CDR3 spans 15 amino acids. The ends lost 7 bases at V and 7 bases at J; junction bases unmatched: 10.

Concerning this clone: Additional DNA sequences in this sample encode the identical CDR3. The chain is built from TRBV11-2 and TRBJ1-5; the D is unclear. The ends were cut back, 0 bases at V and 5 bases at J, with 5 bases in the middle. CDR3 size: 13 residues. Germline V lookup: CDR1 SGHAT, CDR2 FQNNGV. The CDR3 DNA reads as TGTGCCAGCAGCTTAGACCGGGATCAGCCCCAGCATTTT. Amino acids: CASSLDRDQPQHF.

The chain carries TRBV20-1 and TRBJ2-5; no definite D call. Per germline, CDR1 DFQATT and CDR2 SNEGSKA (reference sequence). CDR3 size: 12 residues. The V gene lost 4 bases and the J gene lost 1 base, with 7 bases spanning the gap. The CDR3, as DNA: TGCAGTGCTACTGACGGCCAAGAGACCCAGTACTTC. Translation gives CSATDGQETQYF.

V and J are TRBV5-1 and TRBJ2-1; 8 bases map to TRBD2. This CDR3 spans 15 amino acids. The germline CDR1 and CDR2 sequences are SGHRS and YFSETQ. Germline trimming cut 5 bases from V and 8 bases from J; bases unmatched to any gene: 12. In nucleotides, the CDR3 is TGCGCCAGCAGTGTCGGGAGGGGCTCCTGGGATGAGCAGTTCTTC. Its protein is CASSVGRGSWDEQFF.

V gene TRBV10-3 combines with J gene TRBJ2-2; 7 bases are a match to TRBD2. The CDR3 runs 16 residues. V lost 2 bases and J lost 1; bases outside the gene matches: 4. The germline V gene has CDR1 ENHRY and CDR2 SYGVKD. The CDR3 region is CAISEPSGGNTGELFF. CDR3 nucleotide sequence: TGTGCCATCAGTGAGCCTAGCGGAGGGAACACCGGGGAGCTGTTTTTT.

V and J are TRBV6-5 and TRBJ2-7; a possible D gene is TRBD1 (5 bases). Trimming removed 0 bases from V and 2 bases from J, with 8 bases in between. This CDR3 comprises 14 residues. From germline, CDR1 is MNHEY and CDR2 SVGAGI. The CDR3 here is CASSYSTATYEQYF. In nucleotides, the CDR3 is TGTGCCAGCAGTTACTCGACAGCCACCTACGAGCAGTACTTC.

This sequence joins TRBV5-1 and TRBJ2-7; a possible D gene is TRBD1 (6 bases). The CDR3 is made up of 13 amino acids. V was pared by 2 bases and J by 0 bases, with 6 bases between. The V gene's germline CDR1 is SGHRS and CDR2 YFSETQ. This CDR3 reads CASSLQGSYEQYF. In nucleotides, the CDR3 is TGCGCCAGCAGCTTACAGGGCTCCTACGAGCAGTACTTC.

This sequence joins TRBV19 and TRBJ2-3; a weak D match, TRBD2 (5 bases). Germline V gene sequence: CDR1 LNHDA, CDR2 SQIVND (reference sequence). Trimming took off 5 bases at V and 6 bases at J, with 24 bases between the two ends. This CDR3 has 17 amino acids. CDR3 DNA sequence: TGTGCCAGTAGTGCAGACCTCAGAGCTCTTGGGGAGGATACGCAGTATTTT. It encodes CASSADLRALGEDTQYF. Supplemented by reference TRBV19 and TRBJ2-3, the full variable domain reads DGGITQSPKYLFRKEGQNVTLSCEQNLNHDAMYWYRQDPGQGLRLIYYSQIVNDFQKGDIAEGYSVSREKKESFPLTVTSAQKNPTAFYLCASSADLRALGEDTQYFGPGTRLTVL.

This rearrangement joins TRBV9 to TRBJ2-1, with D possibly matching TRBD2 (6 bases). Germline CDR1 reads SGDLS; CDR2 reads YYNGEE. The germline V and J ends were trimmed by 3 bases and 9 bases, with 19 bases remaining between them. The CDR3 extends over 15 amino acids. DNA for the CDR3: TGTGCCAGCAGCGAGGGGACTCAAAGTTCGAGTGAGCAGTTCTTC. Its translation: CASSEGTQSSSEQFF.

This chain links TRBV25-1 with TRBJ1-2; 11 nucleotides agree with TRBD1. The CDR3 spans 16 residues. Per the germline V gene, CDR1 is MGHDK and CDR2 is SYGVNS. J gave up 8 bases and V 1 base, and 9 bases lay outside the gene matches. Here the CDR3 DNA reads TGTGCCAGCAGTGAATTGGGGACAGGGGGGCATAGGGGCTACACCTTC. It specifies CASSELGTGGHRGYTF.

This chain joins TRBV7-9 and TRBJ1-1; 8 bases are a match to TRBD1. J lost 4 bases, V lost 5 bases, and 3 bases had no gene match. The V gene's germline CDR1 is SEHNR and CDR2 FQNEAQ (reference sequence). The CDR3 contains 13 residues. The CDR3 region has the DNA TGTGCCAGCAGCCAACAGGGGGGCACTGAAGCTTTCTTT. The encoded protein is CASSQQGGTEAFF.